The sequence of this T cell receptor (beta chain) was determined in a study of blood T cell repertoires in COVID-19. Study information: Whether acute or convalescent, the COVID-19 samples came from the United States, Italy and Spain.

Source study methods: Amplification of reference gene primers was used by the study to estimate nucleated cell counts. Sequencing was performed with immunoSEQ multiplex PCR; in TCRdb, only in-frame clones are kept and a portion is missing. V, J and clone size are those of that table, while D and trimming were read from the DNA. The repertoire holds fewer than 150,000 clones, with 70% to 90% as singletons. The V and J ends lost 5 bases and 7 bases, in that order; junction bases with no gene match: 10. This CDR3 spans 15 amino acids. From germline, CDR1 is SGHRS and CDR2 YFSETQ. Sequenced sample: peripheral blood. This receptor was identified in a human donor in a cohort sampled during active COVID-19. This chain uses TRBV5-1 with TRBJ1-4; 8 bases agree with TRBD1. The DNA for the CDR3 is TGCGCCAGCAGTTCGACCGGGACAGGCGGTGAAAAACTGTTTTTT. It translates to CASSSTGTGGEKLFF.